This T cell receptor beta chain was sequenced for a study of CD8+CD57+ T cells in acquired aplastic anemia (dated 2018 in TCRdb). Notes on the research overall: On average, sorted CD4+ and CD8+ cells yielded around 3.5 ug of extracted DNA, with a range of 0.2 to 27.4 ug. A CD8+CD57+ expansion meant a frequency higher than the mean frequency seen in healthy subjects.

What the authors observed across the whole study: Although 25 to 30 CD8+ CDR3 sequences were shared by patients and controls, these sequences appeared highly expressed in patients and within the immunodominant clones of patients. Between patients and healthy controls, no significant difference in CD8+ Simpson's diversity was found (P=0.060).

Genomic DNA served as template for TCR beta VDJ combination and CDR3 sequence profiling. TCR repertoire sequencing was run on an Illumina HiSeq 2000. Per the original workflow: TRBV/TRBJ rearrangement plots, CDR3 size and DJ length profiles, and Simpson's diversity index were used to assess repertoires. Whichever DNA sequence was most abundant in the deep sequencing data was defined as the immunodominant clone. CDR3 amino acid sequences were checked for sharing between subjects and were compared against published repertoires and the VDJdb database. The public sequencing data were trimmed at Q25 with fastp and processed into clonotypes with MiXCR by TCRdb, which kept only in-frame beta chains. Rows with a matching CDR3 protein are joined into one entry that keeps the most common DNA and genes. The V and J calls were not made by the authors but by TCRdb's processing. The sample profile shows around 200,000 distinct CDR3 sequences; 63% of them were found once. Of the sample, roughly 42% is held by the ten largest clones.

The patients picked for sequencing were ones in whom flow cytometry had shown an expansion of CD8+CD57+ cells. All patients had severe acquired aplastic anemia diagnosed by International Study of Aplastic Anemia and Agranulocytosis and Camitta criteria. Patients had received no therapy at the time of blood sampling. In the study, sorted CD4+ and CD8+ blood T cells from patients with severe aplastic anemia and from healthy subjects underwent deep sequencing of TCR repertoires. In the USA, patient enrollment took place under clinicaltrials.gov protocols 00001620, 01623167, 00001397, 00071045, 00081523 and 00961064. Ficoll-Paque density gradient centrifugation was used to isolate peripheral blood mononuclear cells. Before DNA was extracted, CD4+ and CD8+ T cells were sorted using either FACS or magnetic beads. This clonotype showed up just a few times. Its antigen is currently not known. Base qualities were left out, and no much larger clone turns up one base away.

From cysteine to phenylalanine, the CDR3 is 14 amino acids long. The entry retains the CDR3 DNA only, 42 bases that are in frame from base 1. The germline V end is reduced by 5 bases and the J end by 7 bases; junction bases left unmatched: 10. The germline V gene (reference sequence) provides CDR1 LNHNV and CDR2 YYDKDF. Source material: sorted CD4+, CD8+, or CD8+CD57+ T cells (not recorded which) from PBMCs. The chain uses TRBV15 and TRBJ2-7, with 8 central nucleotides matching TRBD1. The clonotype comes from a human donor with aplastic anemia. The DNA reads as follows: TGTGCCACCAGCTTGCGATCGACAGGGGCGGAGCAGTACTTC. Its translation reads: CATSLRSTGAEQYF.